This T cell receptor (beta chain) derives from a study of Ad26.COV2.S vaccination and SARS-CoV-2 variants. The sample's treatment: roughly 19 received Ad26.COV2.S at low or high dose, single or two shots; roughly 5 received placebo; per-sample allocation not given. Sampling was done on day 63 after the first vaccine or placebo injection. Within Boston, the person who donated was an adult of 18-55 years. The assay was immunoSEQ multiplex PCR, and TCRdb's table has in-frame clones only and misses some. Seen here are around 320,000 clones, roughly 80% observed once, and the top ten hold 2.1%. The CDR3 is 15 residues long. CDR1 and CDR2 (germline): SGHTA, FQGNSA. V was pared by 5 bases and J by 3 bases, with 6 bases of the junction left unmatched.

The TCR originated in a person aged 18-65 years who received the Ad26.COV2.S COVID-19 vaccine or a placebo. The V and J genes are TRBV7-2 and TRBJ2-3, with 9 nucleotides matching TRBD1. Sequenced here: peripheral blood, sampled in a trial of Ad26.COV2.S vaccine versus placebo. CDR3 nucleotide sequence: TGTGCCAGCAGCAACCGGGACAGGGATACAGATACGCAGTATTTT. It specifies CASSNRDRDTDTQYF.